Below are 20 T cell receptor beta chains sequenced from a single sample in a study of T cells in Graves' hyperthyroidism and ophthalmopathy. Amplification targeted TCR beta CDR3 regions from RNA transcripts. During a first-round RT-PCR of the TCR CDR3, the HTBI primer set was used. Each CDR3 protein is one row after TCRdb ran MiXCR on the multiplex PCR reads. The sample has 700,000 or so distinct CDR3 sequences; over 15% are singletons. Specimen: blood. All receptors come from a man aged 18 to 30 with Graves' hyperthyroidism.

This clonotype was counted many times. This chain uses TRBV3-1 with TRBJ2-1, with D possibly matching TRBD1 (7 bases). This CDR3 has 16 amino acids. CDR1 LGHDT and CDR2 YNNKEL come from the germline V gene (reference sequence). Trimming cost V 6 bases and J 1 base, with 16 bases left between them. This chain's CDR3 is CASRLLQGRSYNEQFF. CDR3 in DNA: TGTGCCAGCAGGCTACTACAGGGGAGGTCCTACAATGAGCAGTTCTTC.

This clonotype occurred many times. V gene TRBV30 combines with J gene TRBJ2-2; D is uncertain. The germline CDR1 and CDR2 sequences are GTSNPN and SVGIG (reference sequence). Deletions cut 3 bases from V and 5 bases from J, with 10 bases between. CDR3 length: 13 amino acids. In DNA form, the CDR3 reads TGTGCCTGGAGCGACCTCCGGACCGGGGAGCTGTTTTTT. Its protein product is CAWSDLRTGELFF.

This clonotype occurred a few times. A read error may account for a junction end that differs from germline. The V call is TRBV29-1, the J call TRBJ1-5; D perhaps matches TRBD1 (6 bases). The CDR3 is 16 amino acids. Looked up from germline, CDR1 is SQVTM and CDR2 is ANQGSEA. CDR3 sequence: CGVATGTGYSNQPQHF. The CDR3 DNA is TGCGGCGTAGCTACAGGGACTGGATATAGCAATCAGCCCCAGCATTTT. The variable domain in full, with the rest retrieved from reference TRBV29-1 and TRBJ1-5, is SAVISQKPSRDICQRGTSLTIQCQVDSQVTMMFWYRQQPGQSLTLIATANQGSEATYESGFVIDKFPISRPNLTFSTLTVSNMSPEDSSIYLCGVATGTGYSNQPQHFGDGTRLSIL.

This clonotype was observed at least ten times. The chain carries TRBV6-1 and TRBJ1-2; weak D call: TRBD1 (5 bases). The germline V and J ends were trimmed by 10 bases and 0 bases, with 12 bases remaining between them. Germline V gene lookup returns CDR1 MNHNS and CDR2 SASEGT. This CDR3 is 13 amino acids long. As DNA, the CDR3 is TGTGCCACAGAGACAGTAGCTAACTATGGCTACACCTTC. Its protein is CATETVANYGYTF.

This chain connects TRBV7-8 to TRBJ2-7; 12 bases map to TRBD2. V trimming: 4 bases; J trimming: 3 bases; junction bases outside the gene matches: 13. There are 18 residues in the CDR3. CDR1 is SGHVS and CDR2 is FQNEAQ in the germline V gene. The CDR3 region has the DNA TGTGCCAGCAGCTCCGCACTTCTAGCGGGAGGGCCAATCTACGAGCAGTACTTC. Its translation: CASSSALLAGGPIYEQYF. Supplemented by reference TRBV7-8 and TRBJ2-7, the full variable domain reads GAGVSQSPRYKVAKRGQDVALRCDPISGHVSLFWYQQALGQGPEFLTYFQNEAQLDKSGLPSDRFFAERPEGSVSTLKIQRTQQEDSAVYLCASSSALLAGGPIYEQYFGPGTRLTVT.

Concerning this clonotype itself: A much larger clone differs by one base, so this may be a read error. The chain uses TRBV28 and TRBJ2-3; a possible D gene is TRBD2 (6 bases). Looked up from germline, CDR1 is MDHEN and CDR2 is SYDVKM. CDR3 size: 15 residues. The CDR3 nucleotides read TGTGCCAGCAAGCTAGGGGCGGGACTCACAGATACGCTGTATTTT. This gives the protein CASKLGAGLTDTLYF.

This clonotype was detected ten times or more. This rearrangement joins TRBV9 to TRBJ1-2; 7 bases fit TRBD1. V was clipped by 4 bases and J by 3 bases; unmatched bases: 3. From germline, CDR1 is SGDLS and CDR2 YYNGEE. This CDR3 contains 13 residues. CDR3: CASSTGEDYGYTF. The CDR3 bases are TGTGCCAGCAGCACAGGGGAGGACTATGGCTACACCTTC.

There are a few counts of this clonotype. The chain couples TRBV28 to TRBJ2-7, with D hard to call. Germline V gives CDR1 MDHEN, CDR2 SYDVKM. V dropped 2 bases and J dropped 4 bases, with 9 bases sitting between them. This CDR3 comprises 13 residues. CDR3 protein: CASSLQPTYEQYF. For the CDR3, the DNA is TGTGCCAGCAGTTTACAGCCTACATACGAGCAGTACTTC.

The chain combines TRBV6-2 or TRBV6-3 with TRBJ1-2, with TRBD1 as a possible D gene (5 bases). The germline V gene has CDR1 MNHEY and CDR2 SVGEGT. This CDR3 is built from 13 residues. V gave up 6 bases and J gave up 8 bases, with 16 bases separating them. This CDR3 is CASSPSPGDGYTF. DNA of the CDR3: TGTGCCAGCAGCCCAAGCCCGGGGGACGGCTACACCTTC.

In this sample, this clonotype turned up many times. The genes are TRBV27 and TRBJ2-1, with 11 bases aligning to TRBD2. The germline gives CDR1 MNHEY, CDR2 SMNVEV (reference sequence). The junction had 27 bases not matched to a gene; V was cut back by 5 bases and J by 0 bases. This CDR3 is 24 amino acids long. This CDR3 reads CASSKTPGARRLAGGPSSYNEQFF. DNA of the CDR3: TGTGCCAGCAGTAAGACTCCCGGGGCCAGAAGGCTAGCGGGGGGCCCTAGCTCCTACAATGAGCAGTTCTTC.

This clonotype was counted many times. This chain joins TRBV5-1 and TRBJ2-1; perhaps D is TRBD1 or TRBD2 (6 bases each). Germline CDR1 is SGHRS and CDR2 is YFSETQ. The germline V and J ends were trimmed by 4 bases and 5 bases, with 16 bases remaining between them. The CDR3 runs to 15 residues. The CDR3 reads CASSGTRRGDNEQFF. The DNA for the CDR3 is TGCGCCAGCAGCGGCACTAGGAGGGGGGACAATGAGCAGTTCTTC. Using reference TRBV5-1 and TRBJ2-1 for the parts outside the CDR3, the full variable domain is KAGVTQTPRYLIKTRGQQVTLSCSPISGHRSVSWYQQTPGQGLQFLFEYFSETQRNKGNFPGRFSGRQFSNSRSEMNVSTLELGDSALYLCASSGTRRGDNEQFFGPGTRLTVL.

The rearrangement uses TRBV7-9 and TRBJ1-1; perhaps TRBD1 as D (5 bases). CDR3 size: 13 residues. Trimming pared 0 bases from V and 11 bases from J, leaving 13 bases between. Per the germline V gene, CDR1 is SEHNR and CDR2 is FQNEAQ (reference sequence). Here the CDR3 DNA reads TGTGCCAGCAGCTTAGCGCCGGAAGGGGAGGCTTTCTTT. Its protein product is CASSLAPEGEAFF. The whole variable domain, filled in from reference TRBV7-9 and TRBJ1-1, reads DTGVSQNPRHKITKRGQNVTFRCDPISEHNRLYWYRQTLGQGPEFLTYFQNEAQLEKSRLLSDRFSAERPKGSFSTLEIQRTEQGDSAMYLCASSLAPEGEAFFGQGTRLTVV.

Many counts were recorded for this clonotype. The chain combines TRBV12-3 or TRBV12-4 with TRBJ1-1, with D uncertain. The V end lost 1 base, the J end lost 8 bases, and 5 bases lay between the germline ends. CDR3 length: 11 amino acids. The CDR3 DNA reads TGTGCCAGCAGTTTAGGGGCGGAAGCTTTCTTT. Translated, it gives CASSLGAEAFF.

This clonotype was counted at least ten times. The chain links TRBV20-1 to TRBJ2-3, with D tentatively TRBD1 (5 bases). Trimming shortened V by 2 bases and J by 6 bases, and 12 bases separated the two germline ends. The CDR3 spans 13 residues. Germline CDR1 DFQATT, CDR2 SNEGSKA (reference sequence). CDR3 bases: TGCAGTGCTAGAAGGCAGGGTGCGGATACGCAGTATTTT. Amino acids: CSARRQGADTQYF.

The J gene is TRBJ2-2, the V gene TRBV19, with TRBD2 matching over 9 bases. The CDR3 has 17 amino acids. Germline CDR1 reads LNHDA; CDR2 reads SQIVND (reference sequence). Germline trimming cut 7 bases from V and 6 bases from J; bases unmatched to any gene: 15. CDR3 in amino acids: CASTTSGPFRGAGELFF. The CDR3 coding sequence is TGTGCCAGTACCACTAGCGGGCCCTTCCGGGGGGCCGGGGAGCTGTTTTTT.

This clonotype occurred many times. This sequence joins TRBV24-1 and TRBJ2-7, with 9 nucleotides matching TRBD1. The V and J ends lost 6 bases and 2 bases, in that order; junction bases with no gene match: 4. Germline V gene lookup returns CDR1 KGHDR and CDR2 SFDVKD. The CDR3 totals 14 residues. DNA for the CDR3: TGTGCCACCAGTCGCGGGACAGGGACCTACGAGCAGTACTTC. Protein product: CATSRGTGTYEQYF.

This clonotype came up a few times. The chain recombines TRBV9 with TRBJ1-5; unclear D gene. The CDR3 covers 15 residues. V lost 0 bases and J 5 bases, leaving 12 bases between the germline ends. Germline CDR1 reads SGDLS; CDR2 reads YYNGEE. CDR3 amino acids: CASSVAGQSHQPQHF. The CDR3 DNA follows: TGTGCCAGCAGCGTAGCAGGCCAATCTCATCAGCCCCAGCATTTT. Variable domain in full (rest from reference TRBV9 and TRBJ1-5): DSGVTQTPKHLITATGQRVTLRCSPRSGDLSVYWYQQSLDQGLQFLIQYYNGEERAKGNILERFSAQQFPDLHSELNLSSLELGDSALYFCASSVAGQSHQPQHFGDGTRLSIL.

The CDR3 DNA reads TGCGCCAGCAGCTTGGGCTTTGGGGTTTACACTGAAGCTTTCTTT. It codes for CASSLGFGVYTEAFF. The chain recombines TRBV5-1 with TRBJ1-1; no clear D. V lost 0 bases and J 3 bases, leaving 12 bases between the germline ends. The germline CDR1 and CDR2 sequences are SGHRS and YFSETQ. The CDR3 runs 15 residues.

This clonotype was observed many times. The V gene is TRBV6-6, the J gene TRBJ2-5; D is perhaps TRBD2 (5 bases). The V end lost 0 bases, the J end lost 4 bases, and 9 bases lay between the germline ends. CDR1 is MNHNY and CDR2 is SVGAGI in the germline V gene (reference sequence). The CDR3 extends over 14 amino acids. The CDR3 is CASSYSGSGETQYF. CDR3 bases: TGTGCCAGCAGTTACTCGGGGAGCGGAGAGACCCAGTACTTC.

This clonotype has a handful of counts. The rearrangement uses TRBV6-2 or TRBV6-3 and TRBJ2-3; D not certain. V was pared by 0 bases and J by 0 bases, with 10 bases between. Per the germline V gene, CDR1 is MNHEY and CDR2 is SVGEGT. This CDR3 comprises 16 residues. The CDR3 nucleotides read TGTGCCAGCAGTTACTCGACCGGTGAGAGCACAGATACGCAGTATTTT. Translating gives CASSYSTGESTDTQYF.